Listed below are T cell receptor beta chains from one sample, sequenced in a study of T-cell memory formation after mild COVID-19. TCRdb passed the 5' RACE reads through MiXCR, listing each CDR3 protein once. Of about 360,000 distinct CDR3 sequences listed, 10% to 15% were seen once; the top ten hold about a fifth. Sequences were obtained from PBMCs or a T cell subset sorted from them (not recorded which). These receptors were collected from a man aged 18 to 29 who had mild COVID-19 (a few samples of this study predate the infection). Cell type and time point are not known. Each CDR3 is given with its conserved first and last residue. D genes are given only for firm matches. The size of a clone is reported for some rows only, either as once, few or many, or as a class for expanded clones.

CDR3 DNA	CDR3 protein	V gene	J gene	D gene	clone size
TGTGCCAGCTCACCAGCATACCAAGAGACCCAGTACTTC	CASSPAYQETQYF	TRBV18	TRBJ2-5	NA	few
TGTGCCAGCAGTTACACAACAGGGTCGGATCAGCCCCAGCATTTT	CASSYTTGSDQPQHF	TRBV6-5	TRBJ1-5	NA	NA
TGTGCCAGCAGCTTGGATCTAGCGGGGTACACCGGGGAGCTGTTTTTT	CASSLDLAGYTGELFF	TRBV5-5	TRBJ2-2	TRBD2	NA
TGTGCCAGCAGCGGCGGCCAGGGGCACTCCAATCAGCCCCAGCATTTT	CASSGGQGHSNQPQHF	TRBV3-2	TRBJ1-5	NA	NA
TGTGCCAGCAGTCGAGCCGCCAGTAGCAGCTACACCTTC	CASSRAASSSYTF	TRBV5-6	TRBJ1-2	NA	NA
TGTGCCAGCAGCTCCGGGTGGAGTCTCCGTCCTAACACCGGGGAGCTGTTTTTT	CASSSGWSLRPNTGELFF	TRBV7-3	TRBJ2-2	NA	few
TGTGCCAGCAGGAATCTAGCGGGGGGATACAATGAGCAGTTCTTC	CASRNLAGGYNEQFF	TRBV10-3	TRBJ2-1	TRBD2	few
TGTGCCAGCAGCTTCTCGGACAGGGCAAGGGACAATGAGCAGTTCTTC	CASSFSDRARDNEQFF	TRBV7-7	TRBJ2-1	TRBD1	few
TGCGCCAGCAGCCAAGATGTCACGTACTCTGGGGCCAACGTCCTGACTTTC	CASSQDVTYSGANVLTF	TRBV4-3	TRBJ2-6	NA	many
TGTGCCAGCAGCTTATACTCGGGCGGGGAGCTGTTTTTT	CASSLYSGGELFF	TRBV7-3	TRBJ2-2	NA	NA
TGCAGTGCTGTGGGTGGAGACGGAGATACGCAGTATTTT	CSAVGGDGDTQYF	TRBV20-1	TRBJ2-3	NA	few
TGTGCTAGTGGTTTACCGGACAGGGCCGGCTATGGCTACACCTTC	CASGLPDRAGYGYTF	TRBV12-5	TRBJ1-2	TRBD1	NA
TGTGCCAGCAGTGACCCGCAGGACCAAGAGACCCAGTACTTC	CASSDPQDQETQYF	TRBV2	TRBJ2-5	NA	few
TGCAGTGCTTCACAGGGAATATATCAGCCCCAGCATTTT	CSASQGIYQPQHF	TRBV20-1	TRBJ1-5	NA	few
TGTGCCAGCAGCTTAAACTCCGCTGGCAATCAGCCCCAGCATTTT	CASSLNSAGNQPQHF	TRBV7-9	TRBJ1-5	NA	few
TGCAGTGCTAGCCTCTCGCAGGGACTTCACGAGCAGTACTTC	CSASLSQGLHEQYF	TRBV20-1	TRBJ2-7	NA	few
TGCAGCGCCCGGGCCCAGGGATCCTATGGCTACACCTTC	CSARAQGSYGYTF	TRBV29-1	TRBJ1-2	NA	NA
TGTGCCAGTAGTATGTTCTACACTGAAGCTTTCTTT	CASSMFYTEAFF	TRBV19	TRBJ1-1	NA	few
TGTGCCAGCAGCATCACAGGGGTCACGGGCAATCAGCCCCAGCATTTT	CASSITGVTGNQPQHF	TRBV7-8	TRBJ1-5	TRBD1	once
TGTGCCAGCAGCTTAGTCCTCGGGGGCGAAGAGACCCAGTACTTC	CASSLVLGGEETQYF	TRBV7-9	TRBJ2-5	NA	few
TGTGCCAGCAGCCAAGAAATTAGCGGGGGCTCGGTGCATACGCAGTATTTT	CASSQEISGGSVHTQYF	TRBV3-2	TRBJ2-3	NA	many
TGTGCCAGCAGCTTCGGTTGGGAAGCTTTCTTT	CASSFGWEAFF	TRBV7-2	TRBJ1-1	NA	few
TGCGCCAGCAGCTTCCAGGGGGGCACAGATACGCAGTATTTT	CASSFQGGTDTQYF	TRBV5-1	TRBJ2-3	TRBD1	few
TGCAGTGCTAGACTAGCGGGGGGGCCGTGGGAGACCCAGTACTTC	CSARLAGGPWETQYF	TRBV20-1	TRBJ2-5	TRBD2	NA
TGCGCCAGCAGCCAGGCCATGCGGGAGCAGTTCTTC	CASSQAMREQFF	TRBV4-1	TRBJ2-1	NA	NA
TGTGCCAGCAGTTTAGGGGGAGAAAAACTGTTTTTT	CASSLGGEKLFF	TRBV27	TRBJ1-4	NA	NA
TGTGCCAGCAGCTTCCGGGACAGCGAGTATGGCTACACCTTC	CASSFRDSEYGYTF	TRBV5-5	TRBJ1-2	TRBD1	few
TGTGCCAGCAGTTTAATTGTCGGGGAATCTACTCAGCCCCAGCATTTT	CASSLIVGESTQPQHF	TRBV12-3/TRBV12-4	TRBJ1-5	NA	few
TGCAGTGCCAGAGGTGGGGGGAACACCGGGGAGCTGTTTTTT	CSARGGGNTGELFF	TRBV20-1	TRBJ2-2	NA	NA
TGCATTGCTACATGGGAGCCTCATCAGCCCCAGCATTTT	CIATWEPHQPQHF	TRBV20-1	TRBJ1-5	NA	once
TGTGCCAGCAGCTTAGGGGTAGGGGGTTGGATGAACACTGAAGCTTTCTTT	CASSLGVGGWMNTEAFF	TRBV11-2	TRBJ1-1	NA	NA
TGTGCCAGCAGCCAACTAGAGCGGGATACCTACGAGCAGTACTTC	CASSQLERDTYEQYF	TRBV7-2	TRBJ2-7	TRBD2	few
TGTGCCAGCAGCGCCGGAGGAAATGGGCAGCCCCAGCATTTT	CASSAGGNGQPQHF	TRBV9	TRBJ1-5	NA	many
TGTGCCAGCAGCTTGTCGCAAGGGGGTCACAATGAGCAGTTCTTC	CASSLSQGGHNEQFF	TRBV5-5	TRBJ2-1	NA	NA
TGTGCCAGCAGTTACAGCGGGGGGGCCAGGAGCACAGATACGCAGTATTTT	CASSYSGGARSTDTQYF	TRBV6-5	TRBJ2-3	TRBD2	few
TGTGCCAGCAGTACCTGGACGCGCACAGATACGCAGTATTTT	CASSTWTRTDTQYF	TRBV28	TRBJ2-3	NA	few
TGCGCCAGCAGTCATCCGACAGGCGTCGATAGCTACAATGAGCAGTTCTTC	CASSHPTGVDSYNEQFF	TRBV23-1	TRBJ2-1	NA	NA
TGTGCCAGCAGCTTTTCCCCCGGGACAGGGGCCGCGTTCCTCCACTTT	CASSFSPGTGAAFLHF	TRBV7-9	TRBJ1-6	TRBD1	NA
TGCAGCGGGGGACAGACTAACACTGAAGCTTTCTTT	CSGGQTNTEAFF	TRBV29-1	TRBJ1-1	TRBD1	NA
TGTGCCAGCAGTCCTCGCCCCGGGACAGTCTATGGCTACACCTTC	CASSPRPGTVYGYTF	TRBV27	TRBJ1-2	TRBD1	NA
TGCAGCGCCCACCCGAAGGGGGCGAACACCGGGGAGCTGTTTTTT	CSAHPKGANTGELFF	TRBV29-1	TRBJ2-2	NA	few
TGTGCCAGCAGACCACACGCGGACTATGGCTACACCTTC	CASRPHADYGYTF	TRBV6-5	TRBJ1-2	NA	NA
TGTGCCAGCAGCTGGGGACCTACGACCGGGGAGCTGTTTTTT	CASSWGPTTGELFF	TRBV7-2	TRBJ2-2	NA	NA
TGTGCCAGCAGTCCCAGGGGGGCCCACAATGAGCAGTTCTTC	CASSPRGAHNEQFF	TRBV6-2/TRBV6-3	TRBJ2-1	NA	NA
TGTGCCAGCAGTTCGAGGGGTAGAGGGGACATTCAGTACTTC	CASSSRGRGDIQYF	TRBV6-5	TRBJ2-4	NA	NA
TGTGCCAGCAGCCAAGCACAGGGCATTCAGTACTTC	CASSQAQGIQYF	TRBV3-1	TRBJ2-4	NA	many